The 14 T cell receptor beta chains reported below all come from one sample, sequenced in a study of chemoradiotherapy in HPV16-positive cancers. The table came from immunoSEQ multiplex PCR; TCRdb's copy has only in-frame clones and leaves some out. The sample contains about 13,000 clones, 70% to 85% of which appear only once. This material consisted of blood, taken from a patient who underwent chemoradiotherapy. The source is a human donor with HPV-associated anogenital cancer.

This clone was found a few times. The chain uses TRBV2 and TRBJ2-5; D not resolved. V was trimmed by 5 bases and J by 2 bases, leaving 12 bases between them. This CDR3 region has 14 residues. Germline V CDR1 and CDR2: SNHLY, FYNNEI. This CDR3 is CASSRLDLQETQYF. The CDR3 region has the DNA TGTGCCAGCAGTCGGCTAGACCTACAAGAGACCCAGTACTTC. The variable domain in full, completed from reference TRBV2 and TRBJ2-5, reads EPEVTQTPSHQVTQMGQEVILRCVPISNHLYFYWYRQILGQKVEFLVSFYNNEISEKSEIFDDQFSVERPDGSNFTLKIRSTKLEDSAMYFCASSRLDLQETQYFGPGTRLLVL.

The V and J genes are TRBV19 and TRBJ2-1; D may match TRBD1 or TRBD2 (6 bases each). Trimming cost V 5 bases and J 4 bases, with 18 bases left between them. Germline CDR1 reads LNHDA; CDR2 reads SQIVND (reference sequence). CDR3 length: 16 residues. This chain's CDR3 is CASSSLTGGGYNEQFF. The CDR3 DNA sequence: TGTGCCAGTAGTTCCCTGACAGGAGGGGGGTACAATGAGCAGTTCTTC.

This chain links TRBV6-5 with TRBJ2-1; D tentatively fits TRBD1 or TRBD2 (6 bases each). The CDR3 length is 15 residues. The germline V gene has CDR1 MNHEY and CDR2 SVGAGI. Trimming removed 11 bases at V and 8 bases at J, with 25 bases between. The CDR3 DNA is TGTGCCGTTCGAAGGGGGGCGCAGGTGGTCGATGAGCAGTTCTTC. Translating gives CAVRRGAQVVDEQFF.

A single count supports this clone. This rearrangement joins TRBV7-9 to TRBJ1-1, with a tentative D call TRBD1 (5 bases). V dropped 3 bases and J dropped 4 bases, with 6 bases sitting between them. Per the germline V gene, CDR1 is SEHNR and CDR2 is FQNEAQ (reference sequence). This CDR3 is built from 12 residues. CDR3 coding DNA: TGTGCCAGCAGCTTGAGGGGCACTGAAGCTTTCTTT. Amino acid sequence: CASSLRGTEAFF.

V is TRBV23-1 and J is TRBJ2-3; D remains unclear. TRBV23-1 is an ORF for which the function is uncertain. CDR3 length: 13 amino acids. Trimming removed 4 bases from V and 5 bases from J, with 10 bases in between. The CDR3 here is CASSPRLIDTQYF. CDR3 coding DNA: TGCGCCAGCAGTCCACGACTTATAGATACGCAGTATTTT.

The rearrangement links TRBV5-8 to TRBJ1-1; D unresolved. The CDR3 is 18 amino acids. Germline values: CDR1 SGHTS, CDR2 YDEGEE. V lost 0 bases, J lost 0 bases, and 18 bases lay in between. The CDR3 spells CASSLVVGVGAMNTEAFF. The CDR3 bases are TGTGCCAGCAGCTTGGTGGTGGGTGTTGGAGCCATGAACACTGAAGCTTTCTTT.

The genes are TRBV7-9 and TRBJ1-2; a weak D match, TRBD1 (6 bases). CDR1 and CDR2 (germline): SEHNR, FQNEAQ (reference sequence). V gave up 1 base and J gave up 5 bases, with 14 bases separating them. The CDR3 contains 15 residues. In nucleotides, the CDR3 is TGTGCCAGCAGCTTAGGTTGGACAGACAATTATGGCTACACCTTC. It translates to CASSLGWTDNYGYTF.

The V call is TRBV7-2, the J call TRBJ2-2; D unclear. CDR3 size: 13 residues. Germline values: CDR1 SGHTA, CDR2 FQGNSA. Trimming stripped 5 bases from V and 5 bases from J, with 9 bases between. CDR3 nucleotides: TGTGCCAGCAGCCCACAGTCGACCGGGGAGCTGTTTTTT. It encodes CASSPQSTGELFF.

J is TRBJ2-3 and V is TRBV2; TRBD1 is a possible D gene (5 bases). Germline V gene sequence: CDR1 SNHLY, CDR2 FYNNEI. The length of the CDR3 is 17 residues. Trimming removed 6 bases at V and 0 bases at J, with 19 bases between. As DNA, the CDR3 is TGTGCCAGCAGCCTCTCCGTGGTGCAGGGAAGCACAGATACGCAGTATTTT. It specifies CASSLSVVQGSTDTQYF. Using reference TRBV2 and TRBJ2-3 for the parts outside the CDR3, the full variable domain is EPEVTQTPSHQVTQMGQEVILRCVPISNHLYFYWYRQILGQKVEFLVSFYNNEISEKSEIFDDQFSVERPDGSNFTLKIRSTKLEDSAMYFCASSLSVVQGSTDTQYFGPGTRLTVL.

This clone showed up just once. CDR3 coding DNA: TGCAGCGTAGATGTAACAGGGTCAGGGGCCAACGTCCTGACTTTC. It specifies CSVDVTGSGANVLTF. The chain has TRBV29-1 and TRBJ2-6; D possibly corresponds to TRBD1 (6 bases). Germline V gene data show CDR1 as SQVTM and CDR2 as ANQGSEA. The V end lost 6 bases, the J end lost 4 bases, and 16 bases lay between the germline ends. The CDR3 loop spans 15 amino acids.

The chain joins TRBV7-8 to TRBJ1-1, with 9 bases matching TRBD1. After removal of 6 bases from V and 4 bases from J, the junction contained 6 bases not matched to a gene. The germline CDR1 and CDR2 sequences are SGHVS and FQNEAQ. CDR3 length equals 14 residues. CDR3 nucleotides: TGTGCCAGCAGTTCGATACAGGGGGCCACTGAAGCTTTCTTT. It yields the protein CASSSIQGATEAFF.

The chain recombines TRBV7-2 with TRBJ1-3; no clear D gene. This CDR3 has 12 amino acids. Germline CDR1 SGHTA, CDR2 FQGNSA. Trimming shortened V by 8 bases and J by 7 bases, and 12 bases separated the two germline ends. The CDR3 DNA reads TGTGCCAGCGGCCGGGTGGGTAACACCATATATTTT. This sequence encodes CASGRVGNTIYF.

There are a few counts of this clone. This chain links TRBV27 with TRBJ1-1, with unresolved D. Trimming stripped 2 bases from V and 5 bases from J, with 24 bases between. The germline gives CDR1 MNHEY, CDR2 SMNVEV (reference sequence). There are 18 residues in the CDR3. The CDR3 sequence: CASSLGAGFLEQRTEAFF. DNA of the CDR3: TGTGCCAGCAGTTTAGGAGCGGGGTTTCTTGAACAGCGGACTGAAGCTTTCTTT.

This chain links TRBV5-1 with TRBJ1-4; 7 bases are shared with TRBD1. The trim removed 4 bases at V and 6 bases at J, leaving 9 bases unmatched. Per germline, CDR1 SGHRS and CDR2 YFSETQ. The CDR3 totals 15 residues. The CDR3 loop is CASSESGTVDEKLFF. The CDR3 bases are TGCGCCAGCAGCGAATCCGGGACAGTTGATGAAAAACTGTTTTTT.